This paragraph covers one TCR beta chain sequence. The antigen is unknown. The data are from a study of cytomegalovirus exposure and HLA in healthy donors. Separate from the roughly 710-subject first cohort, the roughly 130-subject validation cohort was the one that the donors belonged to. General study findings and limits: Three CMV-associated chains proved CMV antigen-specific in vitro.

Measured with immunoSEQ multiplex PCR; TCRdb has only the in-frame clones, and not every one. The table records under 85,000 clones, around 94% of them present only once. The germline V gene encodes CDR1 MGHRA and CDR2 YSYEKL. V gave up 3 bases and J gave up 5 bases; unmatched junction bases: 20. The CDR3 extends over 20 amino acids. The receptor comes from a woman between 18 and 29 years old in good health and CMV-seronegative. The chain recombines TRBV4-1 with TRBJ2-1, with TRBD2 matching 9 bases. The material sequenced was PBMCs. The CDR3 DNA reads TGCGCCAGCAGCCACGTAGGACAGTTAGCGGGAGCATCTTCGAACAATGAGCAGTTCTTC. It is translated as CASSHVGQLAGASSNNEQFF.